Listed below are T cell receptor beta chains from one sample, sequenced in a study of blood T cell repertoires in COVID-19. Assay used: immunoSEQ multiplex PCR; TCRdb lists only in-frame clones, some missing. The sample lists more than 100,000 clones; over 75% were seen once. The specimen sequenced was peripheral blood. Source of these receptors: a woman in her 70s with acute or convalescent COVID-19. Both conserved end residues are part of each CDR3. D genes are given only for firm matches. Clone sizes are given selectively: once, few, many, or a class where the clone is expanded.

d_gene	j_gene	abundance	v_gene	CDR3nt	CDR3aa
.	TRBJ2-5	.	TRBV18	TGTGCCAGCTCACTGGACATACCGGCCCAGTACTTC	CASSLDIPAQYF
TRBD1	TRBJ1-4	few	TRBV2	TGTGCCAGCATCGGGGACAGGCCAGGAGGTGAAAAACTGTTTTTT	CASIGDRPGGEKLFF
TRBD2	TRBJ2-3	.	TRBV7-6	TGTGCCAGCAGCCTGGGACTAGCGGGCACAGATACGCAGTATTTT	CASSLGLAGTDTQYF
.	TRBJ2-2	.	TRBV7-9	TGTGCCAGCAGCTTAGGGACAGACCCGAACACCGGGGAGCTGTTTTTT	CASSLGTDPNTGELFF
.	TRBJ2-3	once	TRBV11-2	TGTGCCAGCAGCTTAGGCTTTTGGGGGGGGCCCACAGATACGCAGTATTTT	CASSLGFWGGPTDTQYF
.	TRBJ2-5	.	TRBV5-4	TGTGCCAGCAGCCCAAGGGGGGGGATCCAAGAGACCCAGTACTTC	CASSPRGGIQETQYF
TRBD2	TRBJ2-3	.	TRBV24-1	TGTGCCACCAGTCCTAGCGGGGGGAACACAGATACGCAGTATTTT	CATSPSGGNTDTQYF
TRBD1	TRBJ1-1	.	TRBV27	TGTGCCAGCAGTCGATTGGACAGGGTTATGCCTTTCTTT	CASSRLDRVMPFF
TRBD1	TRBJ1-1	.	TRBV5-5	TGTGCCAGCAGCCGAATTTCACAGGGGGCAAACACTGAAGCTTTCTTT	CASSRISQGANTEAFF
.	TRBJ2-4	.	TRBV19	TGTGCCAGTAGTAACCAGGGGAGCTGGGCCAAAAACATTCAGTACTTC	CASSNQGSWAKNIQYF
.	TRBJ1-1	few	TRBV5-1	TGCGCCAGCAGCTTGGACGAGGGCAGAGGGAACACTGAAGCTTTCTTT	CASSLDEGRGNTEAFF
.	TRBJ1-6	.	TRBV7-2	TGTGCCAGCAGCTGGGGAGGGAATAATTCACCCCTCCACTTT	CASSWGGNNSPLHF
.	TRBJ2-2	.	TRBV5-5	TGTGCCAGCAGCTTGGGGACACCTTACACCGGGGAGCTGTTTTTT	CASSLGTPYTGELFF
.	TRBJ2-5	once	TRBV15	TGTGCCACCAGCAGGACTACTGTGGAGACCCAGTACTTC	CATSRTTVETQYF
TRBD1	TRBJ1-3	.	TRBV5-1	TGCGCCAGCAGCACAGGGGCTGGAAACACCATATATTTT	CASSTGAGNTIYF
TRBD1	TRBJ2-3	.	TRBV5-1	TGCGCCAGCAGCCCGACAGGGGATAACACAGATACGCAGTATTTT	CASSPTGDNTDTQYF
.	TRBJ2-7	.	TRBV5-1	TGCGCCAGCAGCTCCGGGTCAGTTGTAGACGAGCAGTACTTC	CASSSGSVVDEQYF
TRBD1	TRBJ1-5	few	TRBV5-4	TGTGCCAGCAGCCAGGGGGGTGGAGATCAGCCCCAGCATTTT	CASSQGGGDQPQHF
.	TRBJ2-1	.	TRBV20-1	TGCAGTGCTCCCTTTGAGAATGAGCAGTTCTTC	CSAPFENEQFF
.	TRBJ1-1	.	TRBV18	TGTGCCAGCTCACCGGGAGGGAAGGAATCTGAAGCTTTCTTT	CASSPGGKESEAFF
.	TRBJ1-1	.	TRBV18	TGTGCCAGCTCGAAAGAGCGGAACACTGAAGCTTTCTTT	CASSKERNTEAFF
TRBD2	TRBJ2-1	.	TRBV27	TGTGCCAGCAGTTCCCGGGGAGCGGGGTACTCCTACAATGAGCAGTTCTTC	CASSSRGAGYSYNEQFF
.	TRBJ1-5	once	TRBV30	TGTGCCTGGGGGAAGGGAGGACCGTTTAAAGGCAATCAGCCCCAGCATTTT	CAWGKGGPFKGNQPQHF
TRBD2	TRBJ2-2	.	TRBV5-4	TGTGCCAGCAACCGTCGGACTAGCGGGGGGAACACCGGGGAGCTGTTTTTT	CASNRRTSGGNTGELFF
TRBD2	TRBJ2-2	.	TRBV13	TGTGCCAGCAGCTCAACTAGCGGGGGGCACACCGGGGAGCTGTTTTTT	CASSSTSGGHTGELFF
.	TRBJ1-6	once	TRBV7-2	TGTGCCAGCAGCTCCAGGGTCTGGGATAATTCACCCCTCCACTTT	CASSSRVWDNSPLHF
.	TRBJ1-1	.	TRBV4-3	TGCGCCAGCAGCCAAGCCCCCAGGGCCACTGAAGCTTTCTTT	CASSQAPRATEAFF
.	TRBJ1-5	.	TRBV3-1/TRBV3-2	TGTGCCAGCAGCCAAGTGGGCAGCAATCAGCCCCAGCATTTT	CASSQVGSNQPQHF
TRBD1	TRBJ2-3	few	TRBV27	TGTGCCAGCAGCCCGGGACAGTATAACACAGATACGCAGTATTTT	CASSPGQYNTDTQYF
.	TRBJ2-7	.	TRBV19	TGTGCCAGTAGTTCCTCCCTCTCCTACGAGCAGTACTTC	CASSSSLSYEQYF
TRBD1	TRBJ2-3	.	TRBV5-8	TGTGCCAGCAGCCTGACAGGGTTAGATACGCAGTATTTT	CASSLTGLDTQYF
TRBD1	TRBJ1-2	.	TRBV7-2	TGTGCCAGCAGCGTAGGGACAGGGAGAGGCTACACCTTC	CASSVGTGRGYTF
.	TRBJ2-2	.	TRBV7-2	TGTGCCAGCAGCTTCCCCAGGTCCGGGGAGCTGTTTTTT	CASSFPRSGELFF
TRBD1	TRBJ1-2	.	TRBV5-1	TGCGCCAGCAGCTTGGGACAGGGGAACTATGGCTACACCTTC	CASSLGQGNYGYTF
.	TRBJ2-2	.	TRBV11-2	TGTGCCAGCAGCTACATACGGGGGGCACTGGGCACCGGGGAGCTGTTTTTT	CASSYIRGALGTGELFF
TRBD1	TRBJ2-5	.	TRBV10-3	TGTGCCATCAGCAGACAGGGGGCAGAGGAGACCCAGTACTTC	CAISRQGAEETQYF
TRBD1	TRBJ1-2	.	TRBV5-1	TGCGCCAGCAGCACTGGACAGGGGATCGACTATGGCTACACCTTC	CASSTGQGIDYGYTF
.	TRBJ1-1	.	TRBV7-8	TGTGCCAGCAGCCCAAGGGCAGGGATCGCTTTCTTT	CASSPRAGIAFF
.	TRBJ1-1	.	TRBV3-1/TRBV3-2	TGTGCCAGCAGCCAAGAAACAGGGTTACCTTTCTTT	CASSQETGLPFF
.	TRBJ1-6	.	TRBV4-1	TGCGCCAGCAGCCAAGGACAGAGCAATTCACCCCTCCACTTT	CASSQGQSNSPLHF
.	TRBJ2-2	.	TRBV27	TGTGCCAGCAGTTTAGTAGGTGCGGGGGGGGAGCTGTTTTTT	CASSLVGAGGELFF
TRBD1	TRBJ2-5	few	TRBV7-3	TGTGCCAGCAGCTTAGGGACAGGGGAAGAGACCCAGTACTTC	CASSLGTGEETQYF
.	TRBJ1-2	once	TRBV19	TGTGCCAGTAGTCTACAGGGTCAGTTATATGGCTACACCTTC	CASSLQGQLYGYTF
.	TRBJ1-2	.	TRBV10-3	TGTGCCATCAGTTACCAGGGGACTGGCTACACCTTC	CAISYQGTGYTF
.	TRBJ2-5	.	TRBV27	TGTGCCAGCAGTTTTTGGGGCGGAGAGACCCAGTACTTC	CASSFWGGETQYF
TRBD2	TRBJ2-1	.	TRBV5-4	TGTGCCAGCAGCTTGGGACTAGCGGGGGGGCCGGGCGATGAGCAGTTCTTC	CASSLGLAGGPGDEQFF
TRBD1	TRBJ1-2	.	TRBV18	TGTGCCAGCTCACCGCCACAGGGGTGGACGGACTATGGCTACACCTTC	CASSPPQGWTDYGYTF
.	TRBJ1-5	.	TRBV5-1	TGCGCCAGCAGCTTGGACGGACTGCGTCAGCCCCAGCATTTT	CASSLDGLRQPQHF
TRBD2	TRBJ2-5	.	TRBV7-6	TGTGCCAGCAGCTTAGGATCCAGCGGGGAGTCAGAGACCCAGTACTTC	CASSLGSSGESETQYF
TRBD2	TRBJ2-3	.	TRBV6-6	TGTGCCAGCAGTTACTGGGCGGGGGGCCCTGATACGCAGTATTTT	CASSYWAGGPDTQYF
TRBD1	TRBJ2-5	.	TRBV19	TGTGCCAGTAGAGTACAGGGGTCGGAGACCCAGTACTTC	CASRVQGSETQYF
.	TRBJ1-2	few	TRBV19	TGTGCCAGTTCTCGGGGAGGACCCAACTATGGCTACACCTTC	CASSRGGPNYGYTF
TRBD1	TRBJ1-5	.	TRBV19	TGTGCCAGTAGTCCGAGACAGGGGAATAGCAATCAGCCCCAGCATTTT	CASSPRQGNSNQPQHF
TRBD1	TRBJ1-1	.	TRBV7-3	TGTGCCAGCAGCTCGACAGGGTATAACACTGAAGCTTTCTTT	CASSSTGYNTEAFF